A single sample gave rise to the 18 T cell receptor beta chains below, sequenced in a study of blood T cell repertoires in COVID-19. Data came from immunoSEQ multiplex PCR; TCRdb stores just in-frame clones and leaves some out. Among around 370,000 clones, around 90% were seen once, and the ten largest hold 1.2%. Sequenced material: PBMCs or T cells enriched from blood (not recorded which). These receptors all stem from a woman aged 18-35 years who had recovered from COVID-19.

The chain employs TRBV5-5 and TRBJ1-5; TRBD1 agrees at 10 bases. This CDR3 has 15 residues. Germline V gives CDR1 SGHKS, CDR2 YYEKEE (reference sequence). V was clipped by 4 bases and J by 5 bases; unmatched bases: 6. The CDR3 here is CASSDGTGAHQPQHF. The DNA of the CDR3 is TGTGCCAGCAGCGACGGGACAGGGGCTCATCAGCCCCAGCATTTT.

This sequence joins TRBV30 and TRBJ2-5; D is uncertain. The CDR3 extends over 13 amino acids. The ends were cut back, 0 bases at V and 4 bases at J, with 9 bases in the middle. The germline CDR1 and CDR2 sequences are GTSNPN and SVGIG (reference sequence). Here the CDR3 DNA reads TGTGCCTGGAGTGTTCGGGTGGGAGAGACCCAGTACTTC. This encodes CAWSVRVGETQYF.

V and J are TRBV29-1 and TRBJ1-2, with D perhaps matching TRBD1 (5 bases). This CDR3 has 14 amino acids. Trimming pared 7 bases from V and 4 bases from J, leaving 19 bases between. Germline CDR1 SQVTM, CDR2 ANQGSEA. CDR3 in DNA: TGCAGCGCCCCGGACGGAGCCGGGGGCTATGGCTACACCTTC. Amino acid sequence: CSAPDGAGGYGYTF.

The V and J genes are TRBV15 and TRBJ1-5, with D possibly being TRBD1 (6 bases). CDR3 size: 13 residues. CDR1 is LNHNV and CDR2 is YYDKDF in the germline V gene (reference sequence). Deletions cut 4 bases from V and 2 bases from J, with 6 bases between. The CDR3 nucleotides read TGTGCCACCAGCAAGGGGGGCAATCAGCCCCAGCATTTT. Amino acid sequence: CATSKGGNQPQHF.

J is TRBJ1-1 and V is TRBV9, with 7 positions matching TRBD1. The CDR3 contains 13 residues. The germline V gene has CDR1 SGDLS and CDR2 YYNGEE. With V trimmed by 3 bases and J by 10 bases, 9 bases remained unmatched. The CDR3: CASSAQPGQRAFF. CDR3 in DNA: TGTGCCAGCAGCGCTCAACCGGGACAGAGAGCTTTCTTT.

The gene calls are TRBV5-4 and TRBJ1-6; D gene ambiguous. Germline V gives CDR1 SGHNT, CDR2 YYREEE (reference sequence). This CDR3 comprises 16 residues. V lost 0 bases and J lost 2, with 9 bases in between. The DNA of the CDR3 is TGTGCCAGCAGCTTGGGGCGGGGAGCCTATAATTCACCCCTCCACTTT. Translating it yields CASSLGRGAYNSPLHF.

The V call is TRBV9, the J call TRBJ1-4; the D gene is possibly TRBD1 (6 bases). Germline assignment: CDR1 SGDLS and CDR2 YYNGEE. Trimming took 0 bases from V and 4 from J, leaving 13 bases between them. CDR3 length equals 16 residues. The CDR3 DNA is TGTGCCAGCAGCGTAGCGGCAGGGACAAATAATGAAAAACTGTTTTTT. Its translation: CASSVAAGTNNEKLFF.

The V call is TRBV5-4, the J call TRBJ2-5; D call uncertain. Germline V lookup: CDR1 SGHNT, CDR2 YYREEE (reference sequence). Trimming left V 1 base short and J 5 bases short, with 12 bases between. This CDR3 region has 14 residues. In DNA form, the CDR3 reads TGTGCCAGCAGCTTGAGTTTGGTCGGGGAGACCCAGTACTTC. As protein: CASSLSLVGETQYF.

This chain joins TRBV2 and TRBJ1-5; D may be TRBD1 (5 bases). Germline V lookup: CDR1 SNHLY, CDR2 FYNNEI. Trimming shortened V by 7 bases and J by 7 bases, and 14 bases separated the two germline ends. The CDR3 loop spans 13 amino acids. This CDR3 is CASTGDRRQPQHF. CDR3 in DNA: TGTGCCAGCACGGGGGATCGAAGGCAGCCCCAGCATTTT. Drawing the rest from reference TRBV2 and TRBJ1-5, the complete variable domain is EPEVTQTPSHQVTQMGQEVILRCVPISNHLYFYWYRQILGQKVEFLVSFYNNEISEKSEIFDDQFSVERPDGSNFTLKIRSTKLEDSAMYFCASTGDRRQPQHFGDGTRLSIL.

The chain couples TRBV5-4 to TRBJ2-1, with 11 nucleotides matching TRBD2. After removal of 1 base from V and 4 bases from J, the junction contained 7 bases not matched to a gene. Germline CDR1 SGHNT, CDR2 YYREEE (reference sequence). CDR3 size: 17 residues. The CDR3 DNA reads TGTGCCAGCAGCTTGTCGATAGCGGGGGGGCGTTACAATGAGCAGTTCTTC. Its translation is CASSLSIAGGRYNEQFF.

The J gene is TRBJ2-7, the V gene TRBV2; tentatively, D is TRBD1 (6 bases). The germline V gene encodes CDR1 SNHLY and CDR2 FYNNEI. The germline V and J ends were trimmed by 4 bases and 2 bases, with 9 bases remaining between them. The CDR3 sequence is 13 residues long. The CDR3 loop reads CASSVGQTYEQYF. Written as DNA, the CDR3 is TGTGCCAGCAGTGTGGGACAAACCTACGAGCAGTACTTC.

J is TRBJ2-3 and V is TRBV5-1; D unclear. This CDR3 comprises 11 residues. Trimming took 6 bases from V and 3 from J, leaving 5 bases between them. CDR1 is SGHRS and CDR2 is YFSETQ in the germline V gene. The CDR3 DNA sequence: TGCGCCAGCACCTATACAGATACGCAGTATTTT. Translated: CASTYTDTQYF.

This chain connects TRBV19 to TRBJ1-5; 8 nucleotides align to TRBD1. Germline loops: CDR1 LNHDA, CDR2 SQIVND (reference sequence). CDR3 length: 13 residues. J lost 7 bases, V lost 5 bases, and 4 bases had no gene match. The CDR3 nucleotides read TGTGCCAGTAGTCCGACAGGGGTGCAGCCCCAGCATTTT. Its translation is CASSPTGVQPQHF. The full variable domain, in which reference TRBV19 and TRBJ1-5 provide the parts outside the CDR3, is DGGITQSPKYLFRKEGQNVTLSCEQNLNHDAMYWYRQDPGQGLRLIYYSQIVNDFQKGDIAEGYSVSREKKESFPLTVTSAQKNPTAFYLCASSPTGVQPQHFGDGTRLSIL.

This chain uses TRBV11-2 with TRBJ2-5; 11 bases are shared with TRBD2. The J segment lost 4 bases and the V segment lost 3 bases, leaving 1 base of the junction unmatched. Germline V CDR1 and CDR2: SGHAT, FQNNGV. The CDR3 has 14 amino acids. As DNA, the CDR3 is TGTGCCAGCAGCTTTCTAGCGGGGGGAGAGACCCAGTACTTC. Its protein product is CASSFLAGGETQYF.

This clone came up once. V usage is TRBV5-6 and J usage is TRBJ2-3; TRBD1 agrees at 10 bases. V dropped 0 bases and J dropped 5; count of bases not matched to a gene: 6. CDR3 length: 16 residues. CDR1 SGHDT and CDR2 YYEEEE come from the germline V gene. Here the CDR3 reads CASSLVGQGVGDTQYF. As DNA, the CDR3 is TGTGCCAGCAGCTTGGTCGGACAGGGGGTAGGAGATACGCAGTATTTT.

V usage is TRBV2 and J usage is TRBJ1-3; the match to TRBD1 covers 11 bases. Per the germline V gene, CDR1 is SNHLY and CDR2 is FYNNEI. Trimming removed 2 bases from V and 2 bases from J; junction bases left unmatched: 2. This CDR3 comprises 16 residues. CDR3: CASSERTGGTGNTIYF. The CDR3 bases are TGTGCCAGCAGTGAACGGACAGGGGGCACTGGAAACACCATATATTTT. Using reference TRBV2 and TRBJ1-3 for the parts outside the CDR3, the full variable domain is EPEVTQTPSHQVTQMGQEVILRCVPISNHLYFYWYRQILGQKVEFLVSFYNNEISEKSEIFDDQFSVERPDGSNFTLKIRSTKLEDSAMYFCASSERTGGTGNTIYFGEGSWLTVV.

The chain joins TRBV7-6 to TRBJ1-1; the D is unclear. The ends were cut back, 8 bases at V and 1 base at J, with 17 bases in the middle. The CDR3 is 15 residues long. Germline CDR1 and CDR2: SGHVS and FNYEAQ. In DNA form, the CDR3 reads TGTGCCAGCCAGCAGCTTACCGGGGAGAACACTGAAGCTTTCTTT. This codes for CASQQLTGENTEAFF.

The V call is TRBV7-8, the J call TRBJ2-3; 14 nucleotides match TRBD2. CDR3 length equals 19 residues. Germline CDR1 reads SGHVS; CDR2 reads FQNEAQ. Germline trimming cut 1 base from V and 4 bases from J; bases unmatched to any gene: 10. The CDR3 DNA sequence: TGTGCCAGCAGCTTAGTTAGAGGACTAGCGGGGGGTTGGGCAGATACGCAGTATTTT. It translates to CASSLVRGLAGGWADTQYF.